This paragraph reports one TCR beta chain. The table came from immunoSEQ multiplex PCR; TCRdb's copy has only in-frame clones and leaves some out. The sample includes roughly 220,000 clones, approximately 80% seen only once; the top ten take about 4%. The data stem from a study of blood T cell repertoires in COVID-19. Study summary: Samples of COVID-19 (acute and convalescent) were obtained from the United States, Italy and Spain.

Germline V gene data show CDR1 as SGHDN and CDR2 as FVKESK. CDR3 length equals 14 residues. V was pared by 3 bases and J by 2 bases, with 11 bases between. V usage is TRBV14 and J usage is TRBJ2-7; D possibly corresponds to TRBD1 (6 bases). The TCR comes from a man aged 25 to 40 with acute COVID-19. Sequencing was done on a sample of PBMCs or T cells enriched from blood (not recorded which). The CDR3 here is CASSQMDRTYEQYF. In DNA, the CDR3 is TGTGCCAGCAGCCAGATGGACAGAACCTACGAGCAGTACTTC.